Listed here is a single T cell receptor (beta chain). CDR1 is LNHDA and CDR2 is SQIVND in the germline V gene (reference sequence). With V trimmed by 0 bases and J by 1 base, 5 bases remained unmatched. The CDR3 length is 17 residues. These data are taken from a study of OX40 agonist ivuxolimab in advanced cancers. Clones were sequenced by immunoSEQ multiplex PCR, and TCRdb holds only the in-frame ones, with some missing. The sample holds some 80,000 clones, 70% to 90% seen once. The specimen comprised CD4+ or CD8+ T cells sorted from blood, sampled in a trial of the OX40 agonist ivuxolimab. This receptor was obtained from an adult with an advanced solid tumor such as melanoma, head and neck, liver or kidney cancer. The V and J genes are TRBV19 and TRBJ2-5, with 10 bases identical to TRBD2. The CDR3 region has the DNA TGTGCCAGTAGTATAGATTTGGCTAGCGGGGGCCAAGAGACCCAGTACTTC. Its translation: CASSIDLASGGQETQYF.